Detailed here is one T cell receptor (beta chain). RNA extraction was followed by reverse transcription into cDNA, which acted as the sequencing template. Assay: immunoSEQ multiplex PCR; the TCRdb copy retains only in-frame clones and omits some. The table records about 180,000 clones, approximately 62% of them present only once. Starting from PBMCs, sorting isolated CD4+ and CD8+ T cells. The data belong to a study of CD8+ T cells in alopecia areata. This receptor was identified in a human donor with alopecia areata. This material consisted of CD4+ T cells sorted from blood, taken at week 0.

The CDR3: CSAGTSVENEQYF. The CDR3 DNA is TGCAGCGCCGGGACATCAGTGGAGAACGAGCAGTACTTC. This chain uses TRBV29-1 with TRBJ2-7; possible D gene TRBD1, 6 bases. The CDR3 has 13 amino acids. The germline V and J ends were trimmed by 7 bases and 5 bases, with 18 bases remaining between them. CDR1 and CDR2 from the germline V gene are SQVTM and ANQGSEA.